These T cell receptor beta chains were read from a single sample in a study of brain metastases from non-small cell lung cancer. Profiling relied on immunoSEQ multiplex PCR, and the TCRdb table lists in-frame clones only, not all of them. The sample gives about 15,000 clones, around four fifths of which show up once; 7.7% is in the top ten. Sequenced sample: primary lung tumor tissue. Receptor source: a donor over 35 with non-small cell lung cancer. Each CDR3 is given with its conserved first and last residue. Fields, in order: J gene, CDR3 length, V gene, D gene, clone size, CDR3 protein, CDR3 DNA. The D gene is left open where the match is weak. A row's size may be missing; if present it is once, few, many or a size class.

>TRBJ1-1|14|TRBV6-5|TRBD1|.
CASSATGDLTEAFF
TGTGCCAGCAGCGCCACAGGGGACCTCACTGAAGCTTTCTTT
>TRBJ1-1|15|TRBV6-1|TRBD1|large
CASSEPNRGRTEAFF
TGTGCCAGCAGTGAACCTAACAGGGGAAGGACTGAAGCTTTCTTT
>TRBJ2-5|14|TRBV6-2/TRBV6-3|TRBD2|.
CASSYLAGWETQYF
TGTGCCAGCAGTTACTTAGCGGGGTGGGAGACCCAGTACTTC
>TRBJ1-6|16|TRBV5-6|.|.
CASSLGQGISNSPLHF
TGTGCCAGCAGCTTGGGGCAGGGAATCAGTAATTCACCCCTCCACTTT
>TRBJ2-6|17|TRBV5-1|.|once
CASSLAGKWSGANVLTF
TGCGCCAGCAGCTTGGCCGGAAAGTGGTCTGGGGCCAACGTCCTGACTTTC
>TRBJ2-3|14|TRBV15|TRBD1|.
CATSSRTGGHTQYF
TGTGCCACCAGCAGCCGGACAGGGGGTCATACACAGTATTTT
>TRBJ1-5|13|TRBV6-5|.|.
CASSSTGFGPQHF
TGTGCCAGCAGTTCTACAGGGTTCGGGCCCCAGCATTTT
>TRBJ2-1|15|TRBV5-4|TRBD2|.
CASSLLAASYNEQFF
TGTGCCAGCAGCCTACTAGCGGCTTCCTACAATGAGCAGTTCTTC
>TRBJ1-2|17|TRBV3-1/TRBV3-2|.|once
CASSPGEYSGLLWGYTF
TGTGCCAGCAGCCCGGGGGAGTACTCCGGCCTGTTGTGGGGCTACACCTTC
>TRBJ2-5|13|TRBV7-6|TRBD2|.
CASSGSGAKTQYF
TGTGCCAGCAGCGGTAGCGGGGCCAAGACCCAGTACTTC
>TRBJ2-2|14|TRBV24-1|.|.
CATEGVANTGELFF
TGTGCCACCGAAGGGGTAGCAAACACCGGGGAGCTGTTTTTT
>TRBJ1-2|12|TRBV12-3/TRBV12-4|.|.
CASRGGVGGYTF
TGTGCCAGCAGGGGAGGGGTAGGGGGCTACACCTTC
>TRBJ1-2|16|TRBV7-3|TRBD1|.
CASSKTGGSSGYGYTF
TGTGCCAGCAGCAAGACAGGGGGATCGTCAGGCTATGGCTACACCTTC
>TRBJ2-7|15|TRBV6-2/TRBV6-3|TRBD1|.
CASSSAGTVNYEQYF
TGTGCCAGCAGTTCGGCCGGGACAGTGAACTACGAGCAGTACTTC
>TRBJ2-5|16|TRBV19|TRBD2|.
CASSSHSSGGAETQYF
TGTGCCAGTAGTTCCCATTCTAGCGGGGGGGCGGAGACCCAGTACTTC
>TRBJ1-3|13|TRBV6-5|.|.
CASRASSGNTIYF
TGTGCCAGCAGGGCCAGCTCTGGAAACACCATATATTTT
>TRBJ1-6|13|TRBV7-9|.|few
CASTLYGDSPLHF
TGTGCCAGCACCCTGTATGGGGACTCACCCCTCCACTTT